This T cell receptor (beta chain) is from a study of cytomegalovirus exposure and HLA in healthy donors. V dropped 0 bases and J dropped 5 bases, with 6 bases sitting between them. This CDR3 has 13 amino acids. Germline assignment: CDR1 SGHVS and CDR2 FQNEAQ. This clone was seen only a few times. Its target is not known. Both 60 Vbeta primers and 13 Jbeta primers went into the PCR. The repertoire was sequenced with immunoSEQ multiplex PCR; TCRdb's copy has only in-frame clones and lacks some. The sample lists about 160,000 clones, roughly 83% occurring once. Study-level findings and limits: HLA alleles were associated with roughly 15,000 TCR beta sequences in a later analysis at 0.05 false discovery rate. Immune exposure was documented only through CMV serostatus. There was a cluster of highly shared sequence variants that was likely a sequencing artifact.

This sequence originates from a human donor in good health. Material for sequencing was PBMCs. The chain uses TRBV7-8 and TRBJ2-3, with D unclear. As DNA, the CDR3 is TGTGCCAGCAGCTTAGCGTCGAGAGATACGCAGTATTTT. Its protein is CASSLASRDTQYF.